This T cell receptor (beta chain) is from a study of beta chain features in type 1 diabetes (dated by TCRdb to 2016 to 2019). About the investigation overall: Mean age, gender distribution, total cell number and subset yield did not differ between patients and healthy donors. Whereas all 30 or so donors provided naive and central memory subsets, regulatory and stem cell-like memory subsets were isolated from just 8 patients and about 8 healthy donors. In the study, recently diagnosed type 1 diabetes patients and matched healthy donors were compared on the TCRB repertoires of their sorted circulating CD4+ T cell subsets. A total of roughly 100 million sorted cells were examined across all samples, and the number of cells per subset was strongly correlated with RNA yield.

All of the isolated RNA was reverse transcribed with the High Capacity cDNA Reverse Transcription Kit, so expressed TCRB transcripts were sequenced. Deep immunoSEQ sequencing was performed on naive, central memory and regulatory T cell samples, with an average of about 3.57 million total reads per sample. Sorted cells were lysed in RLT buffer and RNA was extracted with DNase-treated RNeasy Micro or Mini kits, depending on cell number. Each cell subset was processed on its own to prevent cross-contamination, while patient and healthy donor samples were processed together. The immunoSEQ multiplex PCR was used to amplify TCRB sequences from cDNA, yielding 87-bp fragments that span the CDR3 region. The amplicons were sequenced using the Illumina HiSeq platform. In the authors' own workflow: PCR bias was computationally corrected using synthetic template baselines, reads within Hamming distance 2 were collapsed, and singletons that could not be merged were discarded. Reads were aligned to IMGT to assign V, D and J genes, CDR3 length, and insertions or deletions at six rearrangement sites. Clonotype counts were normalized to sorted cell number within each subset before computing true diversity and Gini coefficients with the tcR R package. The overlap coefficient, calculated on TCRB nucleotide sequences, was used to quantify repertoire sharing. Out-of-frame TCRB sequences from naive cells were analyzed to stand in for the pre-selection repertoire. Sourced from immuneACCESS, this table was stored by TCRdb with only in-frame sequences that have V and J called. A share of the clones is absent; for the studies checked, an unresolved V gene accounts for under half, and the remainder has no known explanation. The D gene and trimming were derived from the DNA, and the V and J assignments and clone size from that table. In all, the sample holds just over 600,000 clones, and about 16% of those were seen once. The biggest ten clones account for under 0.095% of the sample.

The germline V end is reduced by 4 bases and the J end by 3 bases; junction bases left unmatched: 2. CDR1 and CDR2, looked up from the germline V gene, are MRHNA and SNTAGT. The CDR3 goes from the cysteine to the phenylalanine over 15 residues. The CDR3 DNA has 45 bases and is translated from base 1. This clone was counted between two and nine times. This clone's antigen is unknown. There are no base qualities to consult, and no much larger clone falls within one base. From each donor, a single peripheral blood sample of about 100 mL on average was drawn into heparinised tubes. Using a panel that included CD45RO, CCR7, CD25, CD127, CD95 and CD27, naive, central memory, regulatory and stem cell-like memory CD4+ T cells were sorted on a BD FACSAria II. Every sorted population had a purity above 95%. Right away, PBMCs were isolated by Lymphoprep density gradient centrifugation and were stained directly, with no culture step. Samples were stained and sorted in pairs, with one healthy donor and one patient per experiment, so that batch effects were minimized.

What the work shows at the level of the full study, not this receptor alone: Naive, central memory and regulatory TCRB repertoires appeared more similar among patients than among healthy donors. At VDJ recombination sites, type 1 diabetes patients had fewer insertions and more deleted nucleotides, which implies abnormalities in thymic rearrangement. Only small numbers of individuals were included in the HLA sub-analyses, which left unresolved whether HLA type had any influence on TCRB rearrangement. PCR might favor shorter templates, but patient and control samples were amplified and corrected together, so any skew would affect both groups equally. In all four CD4+ subsets, TCRB CDR3 length was moderately but significantly shorter in type 1 diabetes patients. Because cDNA rather than genomic DNA was sequenced, highly expressing activated cells could have been over-represented, although no difference in activation and CD3 levels was found between groups.

The rearranged chain carries TRBV6-4 and TRBJ2-1; 11 central bases correspond to TRBD2. This receptor was obtained from a man between 18 and 29 years old in good health. The sequenced sample consisted of naive CD4+ T cells from blood. The sample's cell subset or site label, decoded: true naive CD4+ T cells. The bases are TGTGCCAGCAGTGTCGGGACTAGCGGCTACAATGAGCAGTTCTTC. Its translation reads: CASSVGTSGYNEQFF.